This T cell receptor beta chain was captured in a study of Ad26.COV2.S vaccination and SARS-CoV-2 variants (dated by TCRdb to the early 2020s). In the study overall: Vaccine-arm donors came from COV1001, a multicentre, randomized, double-blind, placebo-controlled phase I-IIa trial of Ad26.COV2.S in healthy adults. Trial participants were randomized into five groups of five, in which low-dose or high-dose Ad26.COV2.S was given once or twice, or placebo was given on both occasions. Ad26.COV2.S was administered intramuscularly at a dose of 5x10^10 or 1x10^11 viral particles, either as one shot or as two shots given 56 days apart. TCRbeta repertoire sequencing served as the tool for gauging how specific and how broad the SARS-CoV-2-reactive T cell receptors were following Ad26.COV2.S vaccination. The TCR-sequenced set comprised around 32 samples: about 19 Ad26.COV2.S vaccine recipients, 5 placebo recipients and 8 SARS-CoV-2 convalescent individuals. Throughout the experiments and outcome assessment, investigators stayed blinded to trial group allocation.

The immunoSEQ Assay was the method used to sequence TCRbeta CDR3 regions. After extraction, genomic DNA underwent amplification by bias-controlled multiplex PCR, followed by high-throughput sequencing. Per the original workflow: To quantify the absolute abundance of every unique TCRbeta CDR3 region, sequences were collapsed and filtered. T cell fraction was estimated by normalizing TCRbeta template counts to usable DNA, with usable DNA measured through amplification of reference genes found in all nucleated cells. Repertoire TCRs were annotated as SARS-CoV-2-specific by exact matching of V gene, CDR3 amino acid sequence and J gene to a known reactive TCR set. The reference SARS-CoV-2 TCR set was derived from MIRA and filtered for enrichment in COVID-19-positive ImmuneCODE repertoires, a step that removed public or cross-reactive TCRs. Using the MIRA antigens, annotated TCRs were further analysed by specific ORF or by position within an ORF. Depth was the summed frequency of annotated unique rearrangements, while breadth was defined as annotated unique rearrangements over total unique productive rearrangements. Group comparisons of TCR breadth used two-sided Wilcoxon rank-sum tests. In TCRdb, the immuneACCESS table is reduced to in-frame sequences with V and J assigned. These tables do not hold every clone; where another copy was compared, an unresolved V gene accounts for under half, and the others remain unexplained. V and J calls and clone size are as listed in that table; D and trimming were resolved from the DNA. The sample table records about 400,000 clones; 89% of these occur just once. Clones ranked in the top ten supply 1.5% to 2% of the sample.

The label giving this sample's treatment or condition can be read as: around 19 received Ad26.COV2.S at low or high dose, single or two shots; a few received placebo; per-sample allocation not given. For vaccine and placebo recipients, the sequenced repertoires came from samples collected on day 63 after the first injection. Between 29 July and 7 August 2020, Cohort 1b enrolled about two dozen adults aged 18-55 years at one site in Boston, USA. Ad26.COV2.S consisted of a replication-incompetent adenovirus type 26 vector by which a prefusion-stabilized SARS-CoV-2 spike protein from the original Wuhan strain was expressed. Trimming costs V 6 bases and J 0 bases, and their ends lie 12 bases apart. The CDR3 has 15 amino acids, counting the end cysteine and phenylalanine. This entry keeps only the CDR3 DNA: 45 bases, framed from base 1. The germline V gene sets CDR1 to MNHEY and CDR2 to SVGAGI. What the study reported, not specific to this receptor: Comparing responses between vaccine doses or regimens was not something the study was powered to do. It was noted by the authors that total T cell responses may have been underestimated by the TCR breadth and depth analyses. Ad26.COV2.S recipients had higher spike-specific TCR breadth than placebo recipients (P = 0.0014). After vaccination, substantial breadth of spike-specific CD8+ and CD4+ T cell responses was reported. Non-spike TCR breadth was comparable between vaccine and placebo recipients, consistent with the vaccine containing only spike.

Note on this clone: Its target antigen remains unknown. No base qualities exist here, and no much larger clone lies one base off it.

Recombination joined TRBV6-5 with TRBJ1-3; 5 matching bases give a weak D call of TRBD1. This clonotype was obtained from a person between 18 and 65 years old who received the Ad26.COV2.S COVID-19 vaccine or a placebo. The specimen comprised peripheral blood, sampled in a trial of Ad26.COV2.S vaccine versus placebo. The DNA reads as follows: TGTGCCAGCAGGGGGGGACCGACCTCTGGAAACACCATATATTTT. It specifies CASRGGPTSGNTIYF.